Each of the 16 T cell receptor beta chains below was sequenced from the same sample in a study of cytomegalovirus exposure and HLA in healthy donors. Using immunoSEQ multiplex PCR, the repertoire was profiled, and TCRdb retains in-frame clones only, with some absent. In the table there are 59,000 or so clones, 89% of which are singletons. The specimen was PBMCs. These receptors originate from a woman aged 18-35 years in good health and CMV-seronegative.

V is TRBV29-1 and J is TRBJ2-1, with 11 bases identical to TRBD2. V shed 6 bases and J 0 bases; nucleotides not matched to a gene: 13. From germline, CDR1 is SQVTM and CDR2 ANQGSEA. The CDR3 contains 18 residues. DNA for the CDR3: TGCAGCGTGAGACCCGCACTAGCGGGAGTGGGCTCCTACAATGAGCAGTTCTTC. It is translated as CSVRPALAGVGSYNEQFF.

This rearrangement joins TRBV19 to TRBJ2-5, with 7 bases that match TRBD1. Trimming took 6 bases from V and 5 from J; bases not matched to a gene: 9. CDR1 is LNHDA, CDR2 SQIVND, per germline (reference sequence). The CDR3 has 14 amino acids. The CDR3 here is CASSDRTGAETQYF. In nucleotides, the CDR3 is TGTGCCAGTAGCGACCGGACAGGCGCTGAGACCCAGTACTTC.

CDR3 sequence: CASSEKGTGSNQPQHF. CDR3 DNA: TGTGCCAGCAGTGAAAAGGGAACAGGGAGCAATCAGCCCCAGCATTTT. The chain has TRBV2 and TRBJ1-5, with a possible D match to TRBD1 (6 bases). The CDR3 is 16 residues long. V lost 2 bases, J lost 1 base, and 12 bases lay in between. The germline V gene encodes CDR1 SNHLY and CDR2 FYNNEI. The full variable domain, its missing parts supplied by reference TRBV2 and TRBJ1-5, is EPEVTQTPSHQVTQMGQEVILRCVPISNHLYFYWYRQILGQKVEFLVSFYNNEISEKSEIFDDQFSVERPDGSNFTLKIRSTKLEDSAMYFCASSEKGTGSNQPQHFGDGTRLSIL.

The rearrangement uses TRBV7-2 and TRBJ1-4; D might be TRBD1 (5 bases). The V and J ends lost 5 bases and 3 bases respectively, with 13 bases between them. From germline, CDR1 is SGHTA and CDR2 FQGNSA. The CDR3 consists of 15 residues. CDR3 in amino acids: CASSLRLGANEKLFF. The CDR3, as DNA: TGTGCCAGCAGCCTACGACTAGGGGCTAATGAAAAACTGTTTTTT.

V and J are TRBV6-5 and TRBJ2-7, with D perhaps matching TRBD1 (6 bases). The CDR3 sequence is 13 residues long. V dropped 4 bases and J dropped 2 bases, with 9 bases sitting between them. Per the germline V gene, CDR1 is MNHEY and CDR2 is SVGAGI. CDR3 nucleotides: TGTGCCAGCAGTTCTGGACAGACCTACGAGCAGTACTTC. Translated: CASSSGQTYEQYF.

This chain links TRBV5-1 with TRBJ2-5; D might be TRBD1 (6 bases). Germline V gene lookup returns CDR1 SGHRS and CDR2 YFSETQ. V gave up 3 bases and J gave up 4 bases, with 13 bases separating them. CDR3 length equals 14 residues. CDR3 DNA: TGCGCCAGCAGCTCCGGGACACCCCTAGAGACCCAGTACTTC. Translating gives CASSSGTPLETQYF. Looking up the rest from reference TRBV5-1 and TRBJ2-5 gives the full variable domain: KAGVTQTPRYLIKTRGQQVTLSCSPISGHRSVSWYQQTPGQGLQFLFEYFSETQRNKGNFPGRFSGRQFSNSRSEMNVSTLELGDSALYLCASSSGTPLETQYFGPGTRLLVL.

This clone has only one observation. The J gene is TRBJ1-2, the V gene TRBV28; 7 nucleotides align to TRBD1. The length of the CDR3 is 16 residues. J was trimmed by 1 base and V by 4 bases; bases with no gene match: 9. Per germline, CDR1 MDHEN and CDR2 SYDVKM. CDR3 protein: CASSSQSGTVNYGYTF. As DNA, the CDR3 is TGTGCCAGCAGTTCCCAATCCGGGACAGTTAACTATGGCTACACCTTC.

The chain couples TRBV18 to TRBJ1-5; 7 positions match TRBD1. The germline gives CDR1 KGHSH, CDR2 LQKENI. This CDR3 comprises 13 residues. V dropped 5 bases and J dropped 5; count of bases not matched to a gene: 3. The CDR3 loop reads CASSSQGDQPQHF. The CDR3 DNA reads TGTGCCAGCTCAAGCCAGGGGGATCAGCCCCAGCATTTT.

CDR3 DNA sequence: TGTGCCAGCAGCCATCTAAGGAAGGAGGATACGCAGTATTTT. It is translated as CASSHLRKEDTQYF. The genes are TRBV14 and TRBJ2-3; D is unresolved. The germline V and J ends were trimmed by 3 bases and 6 bases, with 13 bases remaining between them. The CDR3 consists of 14 residues. CDR1 is SGHDN, CDR2 FVKESK, per germline.

V usage is TRBV5-4 and J usage is TRBJ2-7; maybe TRBD1 (6 bases). Germline lookup yields CDR1 SGHNT and CDR2 YYREEE (reference sequence). Trimming left V 5 bases short and J 0 bases short, with 15 bases between. The CDR3 is 15 amino acids. Here the CDR3 reads CASRQDRTSSYEQYF. The CDR3, as DNA: TGTGCCAGCAGACAGGACAGAACCAGCTCCTACGAGCAGTACTTC. The variable domain in full, completed from reference TRBV5-4 and TRBJ2-7, reads ETGVTQSPTHLIKTRGQQVTLRCSSQSGHNTVSWYQQALGQGPQFIFQYYREEENGRGNFPPRFSGLQFPNYSSELNVNALELDDSALYLCASRQDRTSSYEQYFGPGTRLTVT.

The gene calls are TRBV27 and TRBJ2-3, with TRBD2 identical over 13 bases. The CDR3 is 17 residues long. V trimming: 2 bases; J trimming: 3 bases; junction bases outside the gene matches: 5. Germline CDR1 is MNHEY and CDR2 is SMNVEV (reference sequence). The CDR3 DNA sequence: TGTGCCAGCAGTTTAGCTACTAGCGGGAGGGCGACAGATACGCAGTATTTT. Its translation: CASSLATSGRATDTQYF.

The chain employs TRBV2 and TRBJ1-6; D gene unclear. Germline CDR1 reads SNHLY; CDR2 reads FYNNEI. The length of the CDR3 is 15 residues. Deletions cut 8 bases from V and 0 bases from J, with 11 bases between. The CDR3 protein is CASRTGSSYNSPLHF. In nucleotides, the CDR3 is TGTGCCAGCCGAACGGGGAGCTCCTATAATTCACCCCTCCACTTT. The full variable domain, rest sourced from reference TRBV2 and TRBJ1-6, is EPEVTQTPSHQVTQMGQEVILRCVPISNHLYFYWYRQILGQKVEFLVSFYNNEISEKSEIFDDQFSVERPDGSNFTLKIRSTKLEDSAMYFCASRTGSSYNSPLHFGNGTRLTVT.

This chain connects TRBV7-2 to TRBJ2-7; D is perhaps TRBD2 (6 bases). Deletions cut 2 bases from V and 0 bases from J, with 11 bases between. Germline V gene lookup returns CDR1 SGHTA and CDR2 FQGNSA. CDR3 length equals 15 residues. CDR3 in amino acids: CASSLSMGLSYEQYF. Here the CDR3 DNA reads TGTGCCAGCAGCTTATCGATGGGACTCTCCTACGAGCAGTACTTC. Filled out from reference TRBV7-2 and TRBJ2-7, the complete variable domain reads GAGVSQSPSNKVTEKGKDVELRCDPISGHTALYWYRQSLGQGLEFLIYFQGNSAPDKSGLPSDRFSAERTGGSVSTLTIQRTQQEDSAVYLCASSLSMGLSYEQYFGPGTRLTVT.

The chain joins TRBV7-3 to TRBJ2-3; TRBD2 might be the D (6 bases). CDR3 size: 13 residues. Trimming left V 5 bases short and J 6 bases short, with 12 bases between. CDR1 and CDR2 (germline): SGHTA, FQGTGA. The CDR3 sequence is CASSGGTTDTQYF. The CDR3 DNA follows: TGTGCCAGCAGCGGAGGGACGACGGATACGCAGTATTTT.

CDR3 region: CASSQGTGGGYTF. The CDR3 bases are TGTGCCAGCAGCCAAGGGACAGGGGGTGGCTACACCTTC. The chain combines TRBV4-2 with TRBJ1-2; 10 nucleotides align to TRBD1. CDR3 length: 13 amino acids. V lost 1 base to trimming and J lost 7 bases; unmatched junction nucleotides: 0. The germline V gene encodes CDR1 LGHNA and CDR2 YNFKEQ.

The V and J genes are TRBV30 and TRBJ1-4; TRBD1 matches 7 bases. The CDR3 is 12 amino acids. V shed 0 bases, J shed 10 bases, and the junction held 2 bases outside the gene matches. CDR1 and CDR2 (germline): GTSNPN, SVGIG (reference sequence). CDR3 amino acids: CAWSVRDRKLFF. For the CDR3, the DNA is TGTGCCTGGAGTGTACGGGACAGAAAACTGTTTTTT.